This T cell receptor (beta chain) was identified in a study of blood T cell repertoires in COVID-19. Turning to the study itself: PBMCs, B-cell-depleted T cells, or T cells provided the cDNA or gDNA that made up the material.

In the source study's methods: Nucleated cell number was recorded as an estimate derived from reference gene primer amplification. The protocol was immunoSEQ multiplex PCR, while the TCRdb copy is restricted to in-frame clones and leaves out a portion. The V and J calls and the clone size are those of that table, but D and trimming were determined from the DNA. The data show about 39,000 clones, around nine tenths seen once. This receptor was obtained from a human donor in a cohort sampled during active COVID-19. The sequencing input was peripheral blood.

The CDR3 sequence is CASSSRRGTGRDSPLHF. The CDR3 nucleotides read TGTGCCAGCAGCTCCCGGAGGGGGACTGGGAGGGATTCACCCCTCCACTTT. The chain carries TRBV5-6 and TRBJ1-6, with D possibly TRBD1 on 6 matching bases. Germline V gene data show CDR1 as SGHDT and CDR2 as YYEEEE. The CDR3 contains 17 residues. V was cut by 3 bases and J by 8 bases, with 21 bases left in between.